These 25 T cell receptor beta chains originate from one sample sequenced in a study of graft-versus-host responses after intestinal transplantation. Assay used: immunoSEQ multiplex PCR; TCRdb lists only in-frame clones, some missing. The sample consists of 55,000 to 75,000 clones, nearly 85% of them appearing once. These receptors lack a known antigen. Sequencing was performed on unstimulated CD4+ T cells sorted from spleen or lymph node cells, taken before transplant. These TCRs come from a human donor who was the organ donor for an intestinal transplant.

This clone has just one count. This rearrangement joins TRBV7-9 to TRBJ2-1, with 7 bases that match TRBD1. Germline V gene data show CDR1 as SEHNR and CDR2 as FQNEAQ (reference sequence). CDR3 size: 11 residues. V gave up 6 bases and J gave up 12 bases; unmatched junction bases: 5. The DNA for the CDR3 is TGTGCCAGCAGTAAGGACAGGTTGCAGTTCTTC. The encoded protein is CASSKDRLQFF.

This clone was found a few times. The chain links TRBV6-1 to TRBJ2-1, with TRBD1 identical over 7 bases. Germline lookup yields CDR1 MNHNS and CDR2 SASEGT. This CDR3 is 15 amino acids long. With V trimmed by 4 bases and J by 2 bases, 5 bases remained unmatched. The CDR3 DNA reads TGTGCCAGCAGTGTCTCGGGACAGACCTACAATGAGCAGTTCTTC. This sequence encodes CASSVSGQTYNEQFF.

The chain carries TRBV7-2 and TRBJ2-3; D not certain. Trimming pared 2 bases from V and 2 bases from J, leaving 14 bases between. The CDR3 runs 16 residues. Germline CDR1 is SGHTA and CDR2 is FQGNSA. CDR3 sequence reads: CASSLSSTLSTDTQYF. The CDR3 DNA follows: TGTGCCAGCAGCTTATCGTCGACTCTATCCACAGATACGCAGTATTTT.

CDR3 in amino acids: CASRPVDRNTGELFF. The CDR3 DNA follows: TGTGCCAGCAGGCCCGTGGACAGGAACACCGGGGAGCTGTTTTTT. This sequence joins TRBV27 and TRBJ2-2, with D tentatively TRBD1 (6 bases). The CDR3 consists of 15 residues. Germline CDR1 MNHEY, CDR2 SMNVEV (reference sequence). V lost 6 bases and J 1 base, leaving 12 bases between the germline ends.

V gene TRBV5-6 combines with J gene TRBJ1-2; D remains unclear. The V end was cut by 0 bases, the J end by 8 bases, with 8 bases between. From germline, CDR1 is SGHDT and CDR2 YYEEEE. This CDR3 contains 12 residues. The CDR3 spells CASSLDGEGYTF. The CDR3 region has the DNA TGTGCCAGCAGCTTGGACGGGGAGGGCTACACCTTC.

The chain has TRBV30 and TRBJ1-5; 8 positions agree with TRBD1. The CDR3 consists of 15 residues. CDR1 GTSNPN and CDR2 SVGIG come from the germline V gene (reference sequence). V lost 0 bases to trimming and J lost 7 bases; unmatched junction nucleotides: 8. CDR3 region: CAWSVSDRASQPQHF. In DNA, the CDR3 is TGTGCCTGGAGTGTATCGGACAGGGCAAGCCAGCCCCAGCATTTT. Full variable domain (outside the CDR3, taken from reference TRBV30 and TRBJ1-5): SQTIHQWPATLVQPVGSPLSLECTVEGTSNPNLYWYRQAAGRGLQLLFYSVGIGQISSEVPQNLSASRPQDRQFILSSKKLLLSDSGFYLCAWSVSDRASQPQHFGDGTRLSIL.

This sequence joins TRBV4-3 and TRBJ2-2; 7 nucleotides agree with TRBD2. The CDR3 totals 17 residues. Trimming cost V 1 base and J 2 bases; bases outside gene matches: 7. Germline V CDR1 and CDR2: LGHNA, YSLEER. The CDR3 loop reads CASSQGSLAVNTGELFF. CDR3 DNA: TGCGCCAGCAGCCAAGGTTCGCTAGCGGTTAACACCGGGGAGCTGTTTTTT.

The DNA of the CDR3 is TGTGCCAGCAGTTCGACAGGGTTCGGCAATCAGCCCCAGCATTTT. Its protein is CASSSTGFGNQPQHF. The chain links TRBV6-1 to TRBJ1-5; 7 bases align to TRBD1. There are 15 residues in the CDR3. The trim removed 5 bases at V and 2 bases at J, leaving 6 bases unmatched. Germline values: CDR1 MNHNS, CDR2 SASEGT.

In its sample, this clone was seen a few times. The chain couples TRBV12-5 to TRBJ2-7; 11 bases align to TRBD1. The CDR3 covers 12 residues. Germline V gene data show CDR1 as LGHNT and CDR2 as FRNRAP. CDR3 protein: CASGLARTGGHV. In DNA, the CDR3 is TGTGCTAGTGGTTTGGCACGGACAGGGGGCCACGTC.

CDR3 sequence reads: CASSLGLAGTSNTGELFF. CDR3 nucleotides: TGTGCCAGCAGCCTCGGACTAGCGGGGACGTCGAACACCGGGGAGCTGTTTTTT. The chain links TRBV4-2 to TRBJ2-2, with TRBD2 identical over 12 bases. Germline CDR1 is LGHNA and CDR2 is YNFKEQ. The V and J ends lost 4 bases and 0 bases, in that order; junction bases with no gene match: 6. The CDR3 covers 18 residues.

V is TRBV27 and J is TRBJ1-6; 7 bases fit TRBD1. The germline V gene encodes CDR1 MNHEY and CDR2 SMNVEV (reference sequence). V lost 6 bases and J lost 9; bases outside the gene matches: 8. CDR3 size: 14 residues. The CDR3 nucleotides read TGTGCCAGCAGCTTAGGGACAGTGTCTTCACCCCTCCACTTT. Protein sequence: CASSLGTVSSPLHF.

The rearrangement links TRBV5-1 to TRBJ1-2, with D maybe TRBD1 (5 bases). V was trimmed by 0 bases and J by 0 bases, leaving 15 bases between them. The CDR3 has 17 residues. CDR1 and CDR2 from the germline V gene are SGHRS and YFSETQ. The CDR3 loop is CASSLGTLPPPNYGYTF. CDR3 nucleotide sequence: TGCGCCAGCAGCTTGGGGACACTTCCTCCCCCTAACTATGGCTACACCTTC. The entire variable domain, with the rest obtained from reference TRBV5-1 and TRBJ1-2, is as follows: KAGVTQTPRYLIKTRGQQVTLSCSPISGHRSVSWYQQTPGQGLQFLFEYFSETQRNKGNFPGRFSGRQFSNSRSEMNVSTLELGDSALYLCASSLGTLPPPNYGYTFGSGTRLTVV.

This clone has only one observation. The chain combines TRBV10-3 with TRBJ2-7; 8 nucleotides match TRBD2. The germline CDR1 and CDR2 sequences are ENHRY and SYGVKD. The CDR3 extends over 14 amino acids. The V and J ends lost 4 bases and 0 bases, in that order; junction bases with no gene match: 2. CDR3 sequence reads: CAISAGTSSYEQYV. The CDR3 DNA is TGTGCCATCAGTGCGGGGACTAGCTCCTACGAGCAGTACGTC.

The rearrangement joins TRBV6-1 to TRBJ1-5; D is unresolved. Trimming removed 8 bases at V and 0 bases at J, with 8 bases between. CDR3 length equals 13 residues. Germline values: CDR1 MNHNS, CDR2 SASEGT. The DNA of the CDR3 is TGTGCCAGCTCCCCTCTTAGCAATCAGCCCCAGCATTTT. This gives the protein CASSPLSNQPQHF.

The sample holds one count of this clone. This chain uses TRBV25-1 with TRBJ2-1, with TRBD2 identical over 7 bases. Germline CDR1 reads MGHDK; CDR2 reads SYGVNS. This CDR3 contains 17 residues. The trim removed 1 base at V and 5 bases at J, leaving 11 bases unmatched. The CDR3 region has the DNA TGTGCCAGCAGTGAATCGGGGTGGGGGGGAGACAACAATGAGCAGTTCTTC. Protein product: CASSESGWGGDNNEQFF.

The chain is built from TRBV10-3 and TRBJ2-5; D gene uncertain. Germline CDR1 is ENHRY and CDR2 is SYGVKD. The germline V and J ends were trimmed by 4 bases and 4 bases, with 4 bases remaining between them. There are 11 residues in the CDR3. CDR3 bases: TGTGCCATCAGTGGAGGAGAGACCCAGTACTTC. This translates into CAISGGETQYF.

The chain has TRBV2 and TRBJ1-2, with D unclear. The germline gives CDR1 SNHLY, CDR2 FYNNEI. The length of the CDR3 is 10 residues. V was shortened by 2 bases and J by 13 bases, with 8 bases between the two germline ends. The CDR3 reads CASSETVGTF. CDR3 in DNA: TGTGCCAGCAGTGAAACAGTCGGCACCTTC.

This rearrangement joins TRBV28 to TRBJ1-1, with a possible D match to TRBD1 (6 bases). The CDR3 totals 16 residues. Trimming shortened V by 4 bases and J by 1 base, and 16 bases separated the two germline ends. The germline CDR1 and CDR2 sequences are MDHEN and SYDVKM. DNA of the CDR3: TGTGCCAGCAGTTCATACAGGGTTGGCTGGAACACTGAAGCTTTCTTT. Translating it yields CASSSYRVGWNTEAFF.

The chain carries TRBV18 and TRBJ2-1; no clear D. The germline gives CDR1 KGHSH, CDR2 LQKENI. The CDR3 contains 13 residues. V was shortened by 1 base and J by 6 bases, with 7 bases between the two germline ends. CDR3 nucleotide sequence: TGTGCCAGCTCACCACTTAGCTCCAATGAGCAGTTCTTC. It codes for CASSPLSSNEQFF.

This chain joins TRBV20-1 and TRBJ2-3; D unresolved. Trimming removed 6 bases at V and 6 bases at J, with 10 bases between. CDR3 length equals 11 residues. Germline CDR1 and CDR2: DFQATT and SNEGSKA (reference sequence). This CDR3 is CSAEPEDTQYF. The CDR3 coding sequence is TGCAGTGCCGAACCCGAGGATACGCAGTATTTT.

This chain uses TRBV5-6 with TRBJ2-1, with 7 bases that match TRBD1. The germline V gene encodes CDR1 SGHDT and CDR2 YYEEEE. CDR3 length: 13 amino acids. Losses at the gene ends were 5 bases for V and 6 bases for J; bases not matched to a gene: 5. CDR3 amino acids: CASSSTGANEQFF. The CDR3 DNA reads TGTGCCAGCAGTAGTACAGGGGCCAATGAGCAGTTCTTC.

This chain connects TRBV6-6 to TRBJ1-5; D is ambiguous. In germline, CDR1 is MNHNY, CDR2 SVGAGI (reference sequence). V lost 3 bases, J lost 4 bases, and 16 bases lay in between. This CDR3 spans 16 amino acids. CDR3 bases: TGTGCCAGCAGTTATTCAGTTGGTCCGGGGAATCAGCCCCAGCATTTT. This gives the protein CASSYSVGPGNQPQHF.

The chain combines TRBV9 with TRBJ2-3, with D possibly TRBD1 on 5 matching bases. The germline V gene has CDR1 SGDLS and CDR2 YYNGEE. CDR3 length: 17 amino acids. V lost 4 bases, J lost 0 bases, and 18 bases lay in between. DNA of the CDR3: TGTGCCAGCAGCATTCGGGCAGGGATCGCTAGCACAGATACGCAGTATTTT. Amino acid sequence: CASSIRAGIASTDTQYF. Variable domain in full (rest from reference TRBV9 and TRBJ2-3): DSGVTQTPKHLITATGQRVTLRCSPRSGDLSVYWYQQSLDQGLQFLIQYYNGEERAKGNILERFSAQQFPDLHSELNLSSLELGDSALYFCASSIRAGIASTDTQYFGPGTRLTVL.

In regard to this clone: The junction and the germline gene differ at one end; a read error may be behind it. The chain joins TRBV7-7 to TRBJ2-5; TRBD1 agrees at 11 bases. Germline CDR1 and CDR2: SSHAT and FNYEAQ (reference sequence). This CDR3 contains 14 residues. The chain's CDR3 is CASSDPGQGGFQYF. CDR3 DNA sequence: TGTGCTAGCAGCGATCCGGGACAGGGGGGATTCCAGTACTTC.

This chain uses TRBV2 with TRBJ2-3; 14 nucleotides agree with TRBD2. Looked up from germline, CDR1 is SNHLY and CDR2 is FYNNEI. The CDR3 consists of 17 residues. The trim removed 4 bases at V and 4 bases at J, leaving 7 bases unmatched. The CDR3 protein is CASSALTSGGAADTQYF. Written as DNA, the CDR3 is TGTGCCAGCAGTGCCCTGACTAGCGGGGGGGCAGCAGATACGCAGTATTTT.